Here is one T cell receptor beta chain with its context. This sample was taken from a study of long-term antiretroviral therapy in people with HIV. Samples were assayed with immunoSEQ v3.0 at survey level. Using immunoSEQ multiplex PCR, the repertoire was profiled, and TCRdb retains in-frame clones only, with some absent. The table records some 6,000 clones, over 75% of them present only once. V dropped 5 bases and J dropped 4 bases, with 20 bases sitting between them. Germline V gene sequence: CDR1 SGHAT, CDR2 FQNNGV. This CDR3 is 16 amino acids long. The receptor was isolated from a man aged 40-49 years with HIV. This specimen was unsorted PBMCs, taken 0.5 years before starting antiretroviral therapy. This rearrangement joins TRBV11-2 to TRBJ1-2; weak D call: TRBD1 (6 bases). This CDR3 is CASSPGRGIELYGYTF. In DNA, the CDR3 is TGTGCCAGCAGCCCCGGTAGGGGGATCGAACTCTATGGCTACACCTTC.